The clone carrying this TCR beta chain was seen a handful of times. This sample stems from a study of T-cell reconstitution after alpha-beta-depleted transplantation in children. Preparation of the TCRbeta library used unique molecular identifiers. Using its own MiXCR run on the PCR reads, TCRdb lists one record per CDR3 protein. This sample yields about 690,000 distinct CDR3 sequences, of which roughly 17% are seen a single time; over 0.95% belongs to the top ten. The germline V and J ends were trimmed by 0 bases and 11 bases, with 22 bases remaining between them. The V gene's germline CDR1 is SGHNT and CDR2 YYREEE (reference sequence). There are 16 residues in the CDR3.

This TCR came from a human donor who donated a stem cell graft to a child with acute myeloid leukemia. This sequence joins TRBV5-4 and TRBJ2-3; possibly TRBD1 for D (7 bases). Sequencing used PBMCs from the stem cell graft donor, obtained from the stem cell graft. The CDR3 sequence is CASSLGETPSQGGQYF. CDR3 DNA sequence: TGTGCCAGCAGCTTGGGCGAGACCCCCTCCCAGGGGGGGCAGTATTTT. The entire variable domain, with the rest obtained from reference TRBV5-4 and TRBJ2-3, is as follows: ETGVTQSPTHLIKTRGQQVTLRCSSQSGHNTVSWYQQALGQGPQFIFQYYREEENGRGNFPPRFSGLQFPNYSSELNVNALELDDSALYLCASSLGETPSQGGQYFGPGTRLTVL.